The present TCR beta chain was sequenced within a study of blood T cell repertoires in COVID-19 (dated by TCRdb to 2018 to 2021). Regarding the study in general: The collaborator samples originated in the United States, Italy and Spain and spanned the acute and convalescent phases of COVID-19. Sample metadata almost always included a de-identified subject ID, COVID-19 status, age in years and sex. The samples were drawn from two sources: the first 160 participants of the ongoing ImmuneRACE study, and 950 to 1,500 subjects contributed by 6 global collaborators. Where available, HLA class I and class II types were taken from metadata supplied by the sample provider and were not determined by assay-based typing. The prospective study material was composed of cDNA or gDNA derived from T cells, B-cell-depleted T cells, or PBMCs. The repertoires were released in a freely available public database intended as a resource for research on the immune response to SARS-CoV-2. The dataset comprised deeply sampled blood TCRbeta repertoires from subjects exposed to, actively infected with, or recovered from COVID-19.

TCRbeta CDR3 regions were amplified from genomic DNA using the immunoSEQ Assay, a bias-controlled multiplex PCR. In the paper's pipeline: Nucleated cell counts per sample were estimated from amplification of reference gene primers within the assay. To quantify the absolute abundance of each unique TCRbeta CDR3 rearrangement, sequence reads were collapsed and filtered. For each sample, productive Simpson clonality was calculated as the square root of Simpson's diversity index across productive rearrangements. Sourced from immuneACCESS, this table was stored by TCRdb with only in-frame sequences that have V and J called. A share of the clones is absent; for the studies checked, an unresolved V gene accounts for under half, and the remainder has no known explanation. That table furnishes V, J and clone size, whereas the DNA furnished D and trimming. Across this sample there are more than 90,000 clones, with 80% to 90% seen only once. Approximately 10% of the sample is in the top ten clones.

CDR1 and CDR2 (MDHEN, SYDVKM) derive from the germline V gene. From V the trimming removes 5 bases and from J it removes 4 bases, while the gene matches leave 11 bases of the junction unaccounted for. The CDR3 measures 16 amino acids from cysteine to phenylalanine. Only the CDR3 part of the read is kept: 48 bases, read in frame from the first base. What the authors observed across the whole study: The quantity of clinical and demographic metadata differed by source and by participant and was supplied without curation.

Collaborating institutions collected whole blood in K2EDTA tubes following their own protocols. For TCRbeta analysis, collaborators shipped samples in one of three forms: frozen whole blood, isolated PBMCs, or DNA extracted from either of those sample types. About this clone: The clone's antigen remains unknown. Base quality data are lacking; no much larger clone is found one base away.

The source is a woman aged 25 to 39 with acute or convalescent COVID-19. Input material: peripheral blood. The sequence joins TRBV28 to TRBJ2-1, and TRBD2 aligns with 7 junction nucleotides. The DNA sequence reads TGTGCCAGCAGTCCTTTGTGGCTAGCGGTTTACAATGAGCAGTTCTTC. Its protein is CASSPLWLAVYNEQFF.